This paragraph covers one T cell receptor (beta chain) sequence. How the authors handled the data: The authors estimated nucleated cell counts from reference gene primer amplification. TCRdb keeps only in-frame clones here, not all; method: immunoSEQ multiplex PCR. Clone size and the V and J calls come from that table; the DNA yielded D and trimming. The table has about 230,000 clones, approximately 84% seen once. This sample is drawn from a study of blood T cell repertoires in COVID-19. Looking at the study overall: Samples of COVID-19 (acute and convalescent) were obtained from the United States, Italy and Spain. Nucleic acid was either cDNA or gDNA, and it came from T cells, B-cell-depleted T cells, or PBMCs.

The CDR3 spans 14 residues. Trimming at V came to 2 bases and at J to 8 bases, leaving 6 bases not matched to a gene. Germline loops: CDR1 MNHNS, CDR2 SASEGT. The rearrangement links TRBV6-1 to TRBJ1-2, with 9 nucleotides matching TRBD1. The source is a woman over 75 with acute or convalescent COVID-19. The sequencing input was peripheral blood. The chain's CDR3 is CASSELGTGNGYTF. The CDR3 DNA reads as TGTGCCAGCAGTGAACTCGGGACAGGGAACGGCTACACCTTC.